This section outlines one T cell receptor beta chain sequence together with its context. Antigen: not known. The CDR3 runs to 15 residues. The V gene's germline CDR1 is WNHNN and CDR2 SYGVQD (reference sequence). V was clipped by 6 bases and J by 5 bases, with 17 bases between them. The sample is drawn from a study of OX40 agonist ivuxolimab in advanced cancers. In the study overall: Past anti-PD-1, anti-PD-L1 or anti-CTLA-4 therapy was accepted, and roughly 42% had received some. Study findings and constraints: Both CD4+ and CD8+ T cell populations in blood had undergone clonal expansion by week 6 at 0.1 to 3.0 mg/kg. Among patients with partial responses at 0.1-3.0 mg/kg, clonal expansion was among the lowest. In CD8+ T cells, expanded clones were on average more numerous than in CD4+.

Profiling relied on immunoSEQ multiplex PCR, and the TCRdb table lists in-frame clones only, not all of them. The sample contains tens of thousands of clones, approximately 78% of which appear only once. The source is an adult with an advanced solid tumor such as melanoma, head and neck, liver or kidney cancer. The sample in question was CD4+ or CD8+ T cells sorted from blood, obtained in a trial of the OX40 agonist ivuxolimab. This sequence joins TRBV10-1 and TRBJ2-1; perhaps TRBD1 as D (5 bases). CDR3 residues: CASSPGQFPHNEQFF. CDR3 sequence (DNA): TGCGCCAGCAGCCCCGGACAATTCCCCCACAATGAGCAGTTCTTC.